The clone carrying this TCR beta chain appeared many times. The data stem from a study of Graves' ophthalmopathy and Graves' hyperthyroidism. TCR beta CDR3 regions were amplified from RNA transcripts. The workflow started with a first-round RT-PCR run with HTBI primers and then moved on to a second-round multiplex PCR. TCRdb passed the multiplex PCR reads through MiXCR, listing each CDR3 protein once. The data contain some 210,000 distinct CDR3 sequences, 25% to 35% of them seen just once; the ten biggest clones take up around 9.8%. Germline loops: CDR1 MNHEY, CDR2 SVGEGT. Trimming removed 4 bases at V and 5 bases at J, with 15 bases between. CDR3 length: 15 amino acids. PBMCs were isolated from a roughly 10 ml sample of fresh peripheral blood.

The rearrangement joins TRBV6-2 or TRBV6-3 to TRBJ1-5, with D maybe TRBD1 (5 bases). The source material was peripheral blood. This receptor was obtained from a man between 50 and 59 years old with Graves' ophthalmopathy. Here the CDR3 reads CASSFSQGPYQPQHF. The DNA of the CDR3 is TGTGCCAGCAGTTTCTCCCAGGGCCCCTATCAGCCCCAGCATTTT.